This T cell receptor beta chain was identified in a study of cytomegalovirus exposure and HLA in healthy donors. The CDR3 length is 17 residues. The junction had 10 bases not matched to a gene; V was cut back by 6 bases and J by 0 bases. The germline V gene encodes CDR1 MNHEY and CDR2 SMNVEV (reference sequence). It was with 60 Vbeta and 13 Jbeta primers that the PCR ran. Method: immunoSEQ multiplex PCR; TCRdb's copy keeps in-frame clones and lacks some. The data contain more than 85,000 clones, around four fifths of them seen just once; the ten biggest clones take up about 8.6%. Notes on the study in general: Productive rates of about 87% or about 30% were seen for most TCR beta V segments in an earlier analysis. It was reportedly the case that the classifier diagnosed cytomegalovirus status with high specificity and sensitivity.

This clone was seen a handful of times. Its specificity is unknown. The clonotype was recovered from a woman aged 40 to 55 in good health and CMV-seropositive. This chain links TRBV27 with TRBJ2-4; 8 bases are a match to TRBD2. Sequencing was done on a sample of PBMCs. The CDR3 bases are TGTGCCAGCAGCTCCCGAGCGGGGGCGGTAGCCAAAAACATTCAGTACTTC. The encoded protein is CASSSRAGAVAKNIQYF.